This T cell receptor (beta chain) was identified in a study of OX40 agonist ivuxolimab in advanced cancers. Study-wide context: Patients undergoing dose escalation presented with hepatocellular carcinoma, melanoma, renal cell or head and neck cancer. Those enrolled were about 82% male, with a mean age of about 60 years and ages from 23 to 79.

Clones were read by immunoSEQ multiplex PCR, and TCRdb kept only the in-frame ones, dropping some. The table records 75,000 to 95,000 clones, about 92% of them present only once. The CDR3 has 16 amino acids. Germline V gene sequence: CDR1 SGDLS, CDR2 YYNGEE. The ends lost 0 bases at V and 3 bases at J; junction bases unmatched: 7. The origin of this receptor is an adult with an advanced solid tumor such as melanoma, head and neck, liver or kidney cancer. The chain joins TRBV9 to TRBJ1-1; TRBD1 agrees at 8 bases. Sequenced material: CD4+ or CD8+ T cells sorted from blood, taken in a trial of the OX40 agonist ivuxolimab. The CDR3 here is CASSVESGGWDTEAFF. CDR3 coding DNA: TGTGCCAGCAGCGTAGAGTCAGGGGGCTGGGACACTGAAGCTTTCTTT.